The entry that follows covers one TCR beta chain sequence. The antigen is not known. V dropped 5 bases and J dropped 4; count of bases not matched to a gene: 4. Germline V gives CDR1 SEHNR, CDR2 FQNEAQ (reference sequence). The CDR3 runs 13 residues. The record originates from a study of T-cell reconstitution after alpha-beta-depleted transplantation in children. The TCRbeta library was prepared with unique molecular identifiers. TCRdb used MiXCR to reprocess the PCR reads, holding one entry per CDR3 protein. Among 600,000 to 700,000 distinct CDR3 sequences listed, roughly 14% were seen once. Study-level results: As was reported, about two months after transplant, alpha-beta T cells came from several hundred expanded graft clones. Recipient T cells and thymic progenitors that survived gave rise to the high TCRbeta diversity observed at day 60 in some patients. Newly made T cells mostly supplied T-cell counts and diversity one year after transplant.

This TCR came from a girl aged 2 to 10 with congenital amegakaryocytic thrombocytopenia, due to receive a stem cell transplant. The chain employs TRBV7-9 and TRBJ2-5; 7 bases line up with TRBD1. The sequenced sample was PBMCs, obtained before TCRalphabeta/CD19-depleted stem cell transplant. The CDR3 bases are TGTGCCAGCAGCGACAGGGTCCCAGAGACCCAGTACTTC. Translated, it gives CASSDRVPETQYF.